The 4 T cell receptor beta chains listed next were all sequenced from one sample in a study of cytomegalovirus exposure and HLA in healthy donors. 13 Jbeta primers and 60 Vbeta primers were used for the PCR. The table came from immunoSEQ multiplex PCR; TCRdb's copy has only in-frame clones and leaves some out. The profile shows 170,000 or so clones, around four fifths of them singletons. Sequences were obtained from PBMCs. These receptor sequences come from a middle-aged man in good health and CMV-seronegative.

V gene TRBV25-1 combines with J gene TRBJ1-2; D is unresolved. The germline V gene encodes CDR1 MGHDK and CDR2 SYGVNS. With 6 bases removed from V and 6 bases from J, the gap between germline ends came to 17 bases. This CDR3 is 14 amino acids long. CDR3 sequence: CASSPPRQINGYTF. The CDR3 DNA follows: TGTGCCAGCAGCCCCCCGAGGCAGATCAATGGCTACACCTTC.

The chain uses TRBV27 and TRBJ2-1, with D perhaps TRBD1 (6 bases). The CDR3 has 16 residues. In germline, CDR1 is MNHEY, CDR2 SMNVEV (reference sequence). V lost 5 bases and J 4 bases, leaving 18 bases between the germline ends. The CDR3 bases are TGTGCCAGCAGTGCCCTCACAGGGTACGTATACAATGAGCAGTTCTTC. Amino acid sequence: CASSALTGYVYNEQFF.

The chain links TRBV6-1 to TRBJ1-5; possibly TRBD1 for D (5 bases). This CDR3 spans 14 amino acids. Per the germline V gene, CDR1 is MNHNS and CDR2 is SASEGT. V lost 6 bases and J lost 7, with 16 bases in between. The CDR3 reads CASSPSARGQPQHF. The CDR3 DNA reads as TGTGCCAGCAGCCCCTCAGCGCGGGGGCAGCCCCAGCATTTT.

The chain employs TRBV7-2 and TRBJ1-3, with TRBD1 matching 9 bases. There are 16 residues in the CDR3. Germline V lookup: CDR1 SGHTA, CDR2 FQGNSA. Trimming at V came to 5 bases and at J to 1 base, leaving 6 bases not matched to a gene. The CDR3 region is CASSLNRGRSGNTIYF. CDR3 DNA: TGTGCCAGCAGCCTTAACAGGGGGCGATCTGGAAACACCATATATTTT.